A single sample is the source of the 31 T cell receptor beta chains below, sequenced in a study of lymphopenia after photon versus proton radiotherapy. Clones were read by immunoSEQ multiplex PCR, and TCRdb kept only the in-frame ones, dropping some. The sample carries some 25,000 clones, 75% to 90% recorded once. This material consisted of peripheral blood, taken from a patient treated with photon-based radiotherapy. These receptors were collected from a woman aged 50 to 65 with pancreatic cancer.

The chain joins TRBV15 to TRBJ2-4; D gene unclear. Germline CDR1 reads LNHNV; CDR2 reads YYDKDF (reference sequence). The CDR3 is 13 amino acids. V was cut by 0 bases and J by 12 bases, with 12 bases left in between. As DNA, the CDR3 is TGTGCCACCAGCAGAGAAGGCGGCGGTACTCAGTACTTC. This translates into CATSREGGGTQYF.

The rearrangement uses TRBV29-1 and TRBJ1-2; possible D gene TRBD1, 6 bases. CDR1 and CDR2 from the germline V gene are SQVTM and ANQGSEA. V was trimmed by 4 bases and J by 3 bases, leaving 9 bases between them. The CDR3 has 12 amino acids. The CDR3: CSVGDIDYGYTF. DNA for the CDR3: TGCAGCGTTGGGGACATAGACTATGGCTACACCTTC.

The genes are TRBV28 and TRBJ1-5; 7 bases align to TRBD1. Looked up from germline, CDR1 is MDHEN and CDR2 is SYDVKM. Trimming removed 4 bases from V and 8 bases from J; junction bases left unmatched: 8. The length of the CDR3 is 14 residues. CDR3 coding DNA: TGTGCCAGCAGTTGGGCCGGGACAGTGGAGCCCCAGCATTTT. Protein sequence: CASSWAGTVEPQHF.

This chain connects TRBV5-6 to TRBJ1-1, with unresolved D. The V end lost 1 base, the J end lost 4 bases, and 17 bases lay between the germline ends. This CDR3 region has 16 residues. From germline, CDR1 is SGHDT and CDR2 YYEEEE. The CDR3 spells CASSLLLGTSGTEAFF. The CDR3 region has the DNA TGTGCCAGCAGCTTGTTGTTAGGAACCAGCGGCACTGAAGCTTTCTTT.

V and J are TRBV7-9 and TRBJ2-1, with a weak D call TRBD2 (6 bases). The germline V gene has CDR1 SEHNR and CDR2 FQNEAQ (reference sequence). The CDR3 covers 17 residues. The V and J ends lost 4 bases and 0 bases respectively, with 16 bases between them. The CDR3 DNA is TGTGCCAGCAGCTCAGAGGGAGGTTTATTCTCCTACAATGAGCAGTTCTTC. This sequence encodes CASSSEGGLFSYNEQFF.

The V gene is TRBV29-1, the J gene TRBJ2-5; D tentatively reads TRBD1 or TRBD2 (5 bases each). Germline V CDR1 and CDR2: SQVTM, ANQGSEA. The CDR3 spans 12 residues. Trimming removed 7 bases from V and 1 base from J, with 10 bases in between. CDR3 loop: CSAGDRQETQYF. The CDR3 coding sequence is TGCAGCGCTGGGGACCGCCAAGAGACCCAGTACTTC.

The chain joins TRBV30 to TRBJ2-5; 7 bases line up with TRBD2. Germline-derived CDR1 and CDR2 are GTSNPN and SVGIG (reference sequence). This CDR3 is 16 amino acids long. Trimming at V came to 1 base and at J to 5 bases, leaving 13 bases not matched to a gene. In DNA, the CDR3 is TGTGCCTGGAGTGGGCGCGCGACTAGCTGGGCCGAGACCCAGTACTTC. As protein: CAWSGRATSWAETQYF.

The V gene is TRBV27, the J gene TRBJ1-2; D remains unclear. Trimming left V 4 bases short and J 6 bases short, with 15 bases between. This CDR3 spans 14 amino acids. From germline, CDR1 is MNHEY and CDR2 SMNVEV (reference sequence). The CDR3 coding sequence is TGTGCCAGCAGTTCCCTCGGCTCTTCTCATGGCTACACCTTC. Amino acid sequence: CASSSLGSSHGYTF.

CDR3 residues: CSVGGLAETDTQYF. Written as DNA, the CDR3 is TGCAGCGTTGGAGGACTAGCTGAGACAGATACGCAGTATTTT. The chain carries TRBV29-1 and TRBJ2-3; 8 bases are a match to TRBD2. The germline CDR1 and CDR2 sequences are SQVTM and ANQGSEA. Unmatched junction bases numbered 6, after V lost 4 bases and J lost 3 bases. CDR3 length: 14 residues.

A single count supports this clone. V usage is TRBV7-9 and J usage is TRBJ1-1; D is unresolved. Trimming cost V 2 bases and J 5 bases, with 9 bases left between them. CDR1 and CDR2 (germline): SEHNR, FQNEAQ (reference sequence). The CDR3 loop spans 13 amino acids. CDR3 in amino acids: CASSLIMGTEAFF. In DNA, the CDR3 is TGTGCCAGCAGCTTAATAATGGGTACTGAAGCTTTCTTT.

The chain links TRBV11-2 to TRBJ2-7; 10 nucleotides align to TRBD2. V lost 5 bases, J lost 2 bases, and 3 bases stayed unmatched. CDR1 and CDR2 from the germline V gene are SGHAT and FQNNGV. CDR3 size: 14 residues. The CDR3: CASSVGLAAYEQYF. The CDR3 nucleotides are TGTGCCAGCAGCGTCGGACTAGCGGCCTACGAGCAGTACTTC.

The chain recombines TRBV5-1 with TRBJ2-3; 7 nucleotides align to TRBD2. Losses at the gene ends were 4 bases for V and 6 bases for J; bases not matched to a gene: 8. The germline gives CDR1 SGHRS, CDR2 YFSETQ. This CDR3 has 14 residues. CDR3 sequence: CASSPGTNRDTQYF. The CDR3 bases are TGCGCCAGCAGCCCCGGGACTAATCGTGATACGCAGTATTTT.

The V call is TRBV10-3, the J call TRBJ1-1, with D perhaps matching TRBD1 (6 bases). Looked up from germline, CDR1 is ENHRY and CDR2 is SYGVKD. CDR3 length equals 12 residues. Trimming removed 3 bases at V and 5 bases at J, with 7 bases between. CDR3 DNA: TGTGCCATCAGTGAAACAGGGACTGAAGCTTTCTTT. Its translation: CAISETGTEAFF.

J is TRBJ2-3 and V is TRBV27; tentatively, D is TRBD1 (6 bases). The length of the CDR3 is 16 residues. Germline V CDR1 and CDR2: MNHEY, SMNVEV (reference sequence). Trimming removed 3 bases from V and 6 bases from J, with 19 bases in between. CDR3 bases: TGTGCCAGCAGTTTGCGGCAGGACCTTAGGGGGGATACGCAGTATTTT. It encodes CASSLRQDLRGDTQYF.

This chain connects TRBV10-1 to TRBJ1-2; 7 bases are shared with TRBD1. The CDR3 covers 15 residues. Looked up from germline, CDR1 is WNHNN and CDR2 is SYGVQD (reference sequence). After removal of 8 bases from V and 6 bases from J, the junction contained 15 bases not matched to a gene. CDR3 protein: CASGPPDRDAHGYTF. The CDR3 DNA reads TGCGCCAGCGGACCTCCAGACAGGGACGCCCATGGCTACACCTTC.

V usage is TRBV18 and J usage is TRBJ2-1, with 7 bases aligning to TRBD1. CDR1 is KGHSH, CDR2 LQKENI, per germline. Trimming took 6 bases from V and 0 from J; bases not matched to a gene: 5. The CDR3 runs 15 residues. The CDR3 reads CASSQDRDSYNEQFF. The CDR3 DNA is TGTGCCAGCTCCCAAGACAGGGACTCCTACAATGAGCAGTTCTTC.

The chain couples TRBV7-6 to TRBJ2-5; TRBD2 matches 14 bases. The ends lost 2 bases at V and 3 bases at J; junction bases unmatched: 2. In germline, CDR1 is SGHVS, CDR2 FNYEAQ. This CDR3 is built from 16 residues. The CDR3 reads CASSLMGLAGEETQYF. The CDR3 bases are TGTGCCAGCAGCTTAATGGGACTAGCGGGAGAAGAGACCCAGTACTTC.

The chain uses TRBV9 and TRBJ2-2; 10 nucleotides agree with TRBD1. The CDR3 has 18 residues. Germline assignment: CDR1 SGDLS and CDR2 YYNGEE. The ends lost 3 bases at V and 1 base at J; junction bases unmatched: 9. DNA of the CDR3: TGTGCCAGCAGCGGGGACAGGGGTGATTTGGGGAACACCGGGGAGCTGTTTTTT. Translation: CASSGDRGDLGNTGELFF. The full variable domain, its missing parts supplied by reference TRBV9 and TRBJ2-2, is DSGVTQTPKHLITATGQRVTLRCSPRSGDLSVYWYQQSLDQGLQFLIQYYNGEERAKGNILERFSAQQFPDLHSELNLSSLELGDSALYFCASSGDRGDLGNTGELFFGEGSRLTVL.

V gene TRBV19 combines with J gene TRBJ1-3; 8 bases map to TRBD1. Germline CDR1 reads LNHDA; CDR2 reads SQIVND (reference sequence). CDR3 size: 14 residues. V trimming: 7 bases; J trimming: 2 bases; junction bases outside the gene matches: 4. CDR3 amino acids: CASTRQGTGNTIYF. CDR3 in DNA: TGTGCCAGTACCCGACAGGGGACTGGAAACACCATATATTTT.

The rearrangement uses TRBV30 and TRBJ1-4; 10 bases fit TRBD1. The germline V gene has CDR1 GTSNPN and CDR2 SVGIG (reference sequence). The CDR3 contains 15 residues. J gave up 8 bases and V 1 base, and 7 bases lay outside the gene matches. CDR3 in amino acids: CAWSGKGTGEEKLFF. CDR3 nucleotide sequence: TGTGCCTGGAGTGGCAAGGGGACAGGGGAGGAAAAACTGTTTTTT. The entire variable domain, with the rest obtained from reference TRBV30 and TRBJ1-4, is as follows: SQTIHQWPATLVQPVGSPLSLECTVEGTSNPNLYWYRQAAGRGLQLLFYSVGIGQISSEVPQNLSASRPQDRQFILSSKKLLLSDSGFYLCAWSGKGTGEEKLFFGSGTQLSVL.

J is TRBJ2-7 and V is TRBV27, with unresolved D. This CDR3 has 14 residues. V was trimmed by 5 bases and J by 0 bases, leaving 11 bases between them. Germline V CDR1 and CDR2: MNHEY, SMNVEV (reference sequence). For the CDR3, the DNA is TGTGCCAGCAGTCTCTCGTCCGGCTCCTACGAGCAGTACTTC. This codes for CASSLSSGSYEQYF.

V usage is TRBV28 and J usage is TRBJ2-3; D remains unclear. The V gene lost 5 bases and the J gene lost 0 bases, with 3 bases spanning the gap. The CDR3 runs 12 residues. Germline CDR1 MDHEN, CDR2 SYDVKM. This CDR3 reads CASSGSTDTQYF. In DNA form, the CDR3 reads TGTGCCAGCAGTGGGAGCACAGATACGCAGTATTTT.

The J gene is TRBJ1-2, the V gene TRBV6-5; D is uncertain. The CDR3 extends over 14 amino acids. Trimming removed 6 bases at V and 6 bases at J, with 17 bases between. CDR1 is MNHEY and CDR2 is SVGAGI in the germline V gene. CDR3 sequence reads: CASSRGGPGNGYTF. In DNA, the CDR3 is TGTGCCAGCAGCCGCGGCGGGCCGGGGAATGGCTACACCTTC.

The genes are TRBV5-1 and TRBJ2-2; 8 bases agree with TRBD2. The germline gives CDR1 SGHRS, CDR2 YFSETQ. The CDR3 is 13 amino acids. V shed 7 bases, J shed 3 bases, and the junction held 2 bases outside the gene matches. The CDR3 nucleotides read TGCGCCAGCGAAGCGGGGGACACCGGGGAGCTGTTTTTT. This sequence encodes CASEAGDTGELFF. The complete variable domain, with remaining parts taken from reference TRBV5-1 and TRBJ2-2, reads KAGVTQTPRYLIKTRGQQVTLSCSPISGHRSVSWYQQTPGQGLQFLFEYFSETQRNKGNFPGRFSGRQFSNSRSEMNVSTLELGDSALYLCASEAGDTGELFFGEGSRLTVL.

The V call is TRBV5-1, the J call TRBJ2-5; perhaps D is TRBD1 or TRBD2 (5 bases each). Germline V lookup: CDR1 SGHRS, CDR2 YFSETQ. V shed 2 bases and J shed 0 bases, with 11 bases lying between them. This CDR3 spans 15 amino acids. The DNA for the CDR3 is TGCGCCAGCAGCTTCGGGACGCGGTACCAAGAGACCCAGTACTTC. Protein product: CASSFGTRYQETQYF.

The table lists this clone with a few counts. The chain uses TRBV9 and TRBJ2-7; TRBD1 might be the D (6 bases). Trimming shortened V by 0 bases and J by 0 bases, and 10 bases separated the two germline ends. The CDR3 spans 15 residues. Germline loops: CDR1 SGDLS, CDR2 YYNGEE. CDR3: CASSVADSASYEQYF. CDR3 coding DNA: TGTGCCAGCAGCGTAGCGGACAGTGCCTCCTACGAGCAGTACTTC.

The chain links TRBV27 to TRBJ2-1; no definite D call. Germline lookup yields CDR1 MNHEY and CDR2 SMNVEV (reference sequence). The CDR3 spans 14 residues. V was clipped by 3 bases and J by 7 bases, with 13 bases between them. This CDR3 is CASSFGKLHNEQFF. The CDR3, as DNA: TGTGCCAGCAGTTTCGGAAAACTGCATAATGAGCAGTTCTTC.

This sequence joins TRBV10-3 and TRBJ1-4, with 8 nucleotides matching TRBD1. Germline V gene sequence: CDR1 ENHRY, CDR2 SYGVKD. After removal of 3 bases from V and 7 bases from J, the junction contained 4 bases not matched to a gene. This CDR3 has 14 amino acids. The CDR3 DNA is TGTGCCATCAGTGACCCAGACAGGGGTGAAAAACTGTTTTTT. It is translated as CAISDPDRGEKLFF.

The chain couples TRBV7-6 to TRBJ1-4; the D is unclear. Germline V gene sequence: CDR1 SGHVS, CDR2 FNYEAQ. The CDR3 is 16 amino acids. Trimming removed 5 bases from V and 6 bases from J, with 19 bases in between. CDR3 sequence (DNA): TGTGCCAGCAGCCCAGAAGTAGTTGGGTATTATGAAAAACTGTTTTTT. It encodes CASSPEVVGYYEKLFF. Based on the CDR3 plus reference TRBV7-6 and TRBJ1-4, the full variable domain is GAGVSQSPRYKVTKRGQDVALRCDPISGHVSLYWYRQALGQGPEFLTYFNYEAQQDKSGLPNDRFSAERPEGSISTLTIQRTEQRDSAMYRCASSPEVVGYYEKLFFGSGTQLSVL.

The chain couples TRBV5-1 to TRBJ1-1; a weak D match, TRBD1 (6 bases). The length of the CDR3 is 16 residues. Germline lookup yields CDR1 SGHRS and CDR2 YFSETQ. Trimming removed 0 bases from V and 1 base from J, with 13 bases in between. CDR3 protein: CASSLARGAGNTEAFF. The CDR3 bases are TGCGCCAGCAGCTTGGCCCGGGGGGCGGGGAACACTGAAGCTTTCTTT.

The V call is TRBV4-3, the J call TRBJ2-7; tentatively, D is TRBD2 (5 bases). The CDR3 is 16 residues long. Trimming took 5 bases from V and 3 from J, leaving 20 bases between them. Per germline, CDR1 LGHNA and CDR2 YSLEER. The CDR3 region has the DNA TGCGCCAGCAGCAACCAACTCCAAGCGGCGGACTACGAGCAGTACTTC. It yields the protein CASSNQLQAADYEQYF.